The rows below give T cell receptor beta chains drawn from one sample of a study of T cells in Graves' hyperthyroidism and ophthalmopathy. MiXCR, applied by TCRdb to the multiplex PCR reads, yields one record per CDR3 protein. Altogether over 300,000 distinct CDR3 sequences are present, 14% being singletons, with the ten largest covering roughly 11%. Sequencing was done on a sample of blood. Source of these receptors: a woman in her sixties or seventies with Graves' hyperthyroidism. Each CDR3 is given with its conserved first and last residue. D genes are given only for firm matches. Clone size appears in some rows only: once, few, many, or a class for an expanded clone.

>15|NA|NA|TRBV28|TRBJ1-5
CASSLWTPRGQPQHF
TGTGCCAGCAGTTTATGGACTCCCCGAGGCCAGCCCCAGCATTTT
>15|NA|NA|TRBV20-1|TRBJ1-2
CSARDRVLEVFGYTF
TGCAGTGCTAGAGATAGGGTACTAGAGGTCTTTGGCTACACCTTC
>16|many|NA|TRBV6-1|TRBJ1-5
CASPPAVPRGNQPQHF
TGTGCCAGCCCCCCAGCTGTTCCTAGGGGCAATCAGCCCCAGCATTTT
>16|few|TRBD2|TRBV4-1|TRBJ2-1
CASSTHVREGYNEQFF
TGCGCCAGCAGCACTCATGTCCGGGAGGGCTACAATGAGCAGTTCTTC
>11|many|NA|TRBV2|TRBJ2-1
CASRALNEQFF
TGTGCCAGCAGGGCACTAAATGAGCAGTTCTTC
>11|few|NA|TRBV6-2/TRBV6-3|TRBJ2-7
CASNEGHEQYF
TGTGCCAGCAACGAGGGGCACGAGCAGTACTTC
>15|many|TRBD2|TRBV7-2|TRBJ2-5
CASSLISGGEETQYF
TGTGCCAGCAGCTTAATCAGCGGGGGGGAGGAGACCCAGTACTTC
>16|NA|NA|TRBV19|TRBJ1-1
CASSSPLSLRNTEAFF
TGTGCCAGTAGTTCACCCTTATCGCTCAGGAACACTGAAGCTTTCTTT
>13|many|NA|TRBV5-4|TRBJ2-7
CASRLFYSYEQYF
TGTGCCAGCAGGCTTTTCTACTCCTACGAGCAGTACTTC
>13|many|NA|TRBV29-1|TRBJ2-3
CSAGPWGVDTQYF
TGCAGCGCCGGTCCCTGGGGTGTGGATACGCAGTATTTT
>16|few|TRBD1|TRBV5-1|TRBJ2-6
CASGPGQGPGANVLTF
TGCGCCAGCGGGCCGGGACAGGGCCCTGGGGCCAACGTCCTGACTTTC
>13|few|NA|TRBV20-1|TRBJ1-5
CSARMQGNQPQHF
TGCAGTGCTAGGATGCAGGGGAATCAGCCCCAGCATTTT
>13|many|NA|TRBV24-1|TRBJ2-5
CATSERLGETQYF
TGTGCCACCAGTGAACGTTTGGGGGAGACCCAGTACTTC
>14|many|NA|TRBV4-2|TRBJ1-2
CASSPPREDYGYTF
TGTGCCAGCAGCCCCCCTCGGGAGGACTATGGCTACACCTTC
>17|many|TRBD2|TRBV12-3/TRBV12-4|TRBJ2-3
CASSLGLAGPRTDTQYF
TGTGCCAGCAGTTTAGGACTAGCGGGACCCCGCACAGATACGCAGTATTTT